This T cell receptor beta chain was retrieved from a study of T cell changes during pregnancy in multiple sclerosis. The data were produced by immunoSEQ multiplex PCR, yet TCRdb's version contains in-frame clones alone and is incomplete. The sample has about 34,000 clones; over 85% are singletons. With 3 bases removed from V and 1 base from J, the gap between germline ends came to 9 bases. This CDR3 spans 15 amino acids. CDR1 is MGHDK, CDR2 SYGVNS, per germline. This clone came up once. The chain links TRBV25-1 to TRBJ2-2, with TRBD1 as a possible D gene (5 bases). This TCR was sampled from a female donor with multiple sclerosis, enrolled in a pregnancy study. Sequenced material: CD8+ T cells from peripheral blood mononuclear cells, taken in the third trimester of pregnancy. CDR3 residues: CASSDGAGNTGELFF. In nucleotides, the CDR3 is TGTGCCAGCAGTGATGGGGCAGGGAACACCGGGGAGCTGTTTTTT. Using reference TRBV25-1 and TRBJ2-2 for the parts outside the CDR3, the full variable domain is EADIYQTPRYLVIGTGKKITLECSQTMGHDKMYWYQQDPGMELHLIHYSYGVNSTEKGDLSSESTVSRIRTEHFPLTLESARPSHTSQYLCASSDGAGNTGELFFGEGSRLTVL.